This T cell receptor (beta chain) was found in a study of identical twins. Study-wide findings and caveats: Zero-insertion analyses could be partly confounded by invariant MAIT and iNKT cells. The conclusions drew on cross-sectional statistical analysis instead of tracking the same donors.

The CDR3 is 15 residues long. Germline V CDR1 and CDR2: LGHDT, YNNKEL (reference sequence). Trimming took off 1 base at V and 0 bases at J, with 6 bases between the two ends. In its sample, this clonotype was seen many times. As yet, its antigen is unknown. TCRdb ran MiXCR on the 5' RACE reads and lists one entry per CDR3 protein. The sample includes about 530,000 distinct CDR3 sequences, approximately 20% of them seen just once. Another study also made use of these data, one on yellow fever vaccine responses in identical twins. As that report states: Twins reportedly appeared to share part of their vaccine T cell response while keeping part individual.

This receptor was obtained from a woman under 30 in good health. The chain employs TRBV3-1 and TRBJ2-2; D unclear. The sequencing sample was made of CD4+ T cells sorted from blood. The chain's CDR3 is CASSQGGSNTGELFF. The CDR3 bases are TGTGCCAGCAGCCAAGGGGGATCGAACACCGGGGAGCTGTTTTTT.